The 8 T cell receptor beta chains in this list originate from one sample, sequenced in a study of regulatory T cells in long-lasting Graves disease. Time point meaning: newly diagnosed GD, antithyroid drugs for less than 3 months. PBMCs provided the RNA from which the TCR library was made. Both iRepertoire HTBI primers and Arm-PCR of CDR3 regions were used to build the TCR beta libraries. TCRdb itself ran the multiplex PCR reads through MiXCR, one entry per CDR3 protein. This table has approximately 470,000 distinct CDR3 sequences, about a sixth appearing once. These same records also appear under a second study, on T cells in Graves' hyperthyroidism and ophthalmopathy.

This specimen was peripheral blood mononuclear cells (PBMCs), taken at new diagnosis, from a patient treated with antithyroid drugs. These receptors all come from a man between 35 and 55 years old with Graves disease.

The sample holds many counts of this clonotype. This chain connects TRBV7-9 to TRBJ1-2; 9 bases are shared with TRBD1. Germline CDR1 SEHNR, CDR2 FQNEAQ (reference sequence). The trim removed 1 base at V and 2 bases at J, leaving 5 bases unmatched. There are 16 residues in the CDR3. The CDR3 bases are TGTGCCAGCAGCTTAGGTGGGACAGGGAAAAACTATGGCTACACCTTC. Translated, it gives CASSLGGTGKNYGYTF.

This clonotype was counted ten times or more. J is TRBJ2-7 and V is TRBV28; D gene ambiguous. CDR3 size: 11 residues. V was pared by 5 bases and J by 6 bases, with 8 bases between. Germline V gene lookup returns CDR1 MDHEN and CDR2 SYDVKM. The CDR3 region has the DNA TGTGCCAGCAGTACAGATCGCGAGCAGTACTTC. Protein product: CASSTDREQYF.

Notes on this clonotype: One base away lies a much larger clone, so this may be a sequencing read error. The rearrangement links TRBV28 to TRBJ1-2; D not resolved. CDR1 and CDR2 (germline): MDHEN, SYDVKM. The CDR3 runs 11 residues. The CDR3 sequence: CVSSARYGYTF. DNA for the CDR3: TGTGTCAGCAGTGCTCGCTATGGCTACACCTTC.

There are a few counts of this clonotype. The chain uses TRBV20-1 and TRBJ2-1; no firm D call. With 4 bases removed from V and 5 bases from J, the gap between germline ends came to 15 bases. Germline V CDR1 and CDR2: DFQATT, SNEGSKA (reference sequence). The CDR3 extends over 14 amino acids. CDR3 in amino acids: CSAILSERHNEQFF. The CDR3 nucleotides are TGCAGTGCTATACTATCCGAAAGGCACAATGAGCAGTTCTTC.

The table lists this clonotype with many counts. V gene TRBV2 combines with J gene TRBJ2-1; 8 bases agree with TRBD2. V dropped 7 bases and J dropped 7; count of bases not matched to a gene: 0. This CDR3 has 11 residues. Looked up from germline, CDR1 is SNHLY and CDR2 is FYNNEI. As DNA, the CDR3 is TGTGCCAGCATAGCGGGAAATGAGCAGTTCTTC. This encodes CASIAGNEQFF.

This rearrangement joins TRBV9 to TRBJ2-1; D gene ambiguous. V lost 3 bases and J 2 bases, leaving 12 bases between the germline ends. CDR3 size: 15 residues. Germline CDR1 SGDLS, CDR2 YYNGEE. CDR3 region: CASSADIQPYNEQFF. CDR3 nucleotide sequence: TGTGCCAGCAGCGCAGACATCCAACCCTACAATGAGCAGTTCTTC.

This clonotype was counted a few times. CDR3 in DNA: TGTGCCACCAGCAGAGGATTTCTAGCGGTAACAGATACGCAGTATTTT. This translates into CATSRGFLAVTDTQYF. The V call is TRBV15, the J call TRBJ2-3, with 7 positions matching TRBD2. Germline V gene lookup returns CDR1 LNHNV and CDR2 YYDKDF (reference sequence). The CDR3 totals 16 residues. The trim removed 1 base at V and 3 bases at J, leaving 7 bases unmatched.

This clonotype has just a few counts. This sequence joins TRBV19 and TRBJ1-2, with D possibly matching TRBD1 (5 bases). The CDR3 is 15 amino acids. Per the germline V gene, CDR1 is LNHDA and CDR2 is SQIVND (reference sequence). V gave up 7 bases and J gave up 4 bases, with 19 bases separating them. CDR3 bases: TGTGCCAGTACCCAGGACACTAGCCCATTCTATGGCTACACCTTC. It specifies CASTQDTSPFYGYTF.